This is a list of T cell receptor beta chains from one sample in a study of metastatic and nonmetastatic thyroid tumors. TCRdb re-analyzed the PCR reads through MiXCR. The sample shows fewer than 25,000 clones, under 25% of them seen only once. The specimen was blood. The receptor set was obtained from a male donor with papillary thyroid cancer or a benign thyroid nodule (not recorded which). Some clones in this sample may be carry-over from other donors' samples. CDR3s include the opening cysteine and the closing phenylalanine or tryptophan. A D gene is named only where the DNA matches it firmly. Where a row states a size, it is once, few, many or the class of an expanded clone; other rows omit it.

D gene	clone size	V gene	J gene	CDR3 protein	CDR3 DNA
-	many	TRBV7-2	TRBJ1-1	CASSLQGGDTEAFF	TGTGCCAGCAGCTTACAGGGTGGGGACACTGAAGCTTTCTTT
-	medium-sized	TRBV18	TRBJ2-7	CASSPRDVEQYF	TGTGCCAGCTCACCTCGGGATGTCGAGCAGTACTTC
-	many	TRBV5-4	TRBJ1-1	CASSVDRNTEAFF	TGTGCCAGCAGCGTGGACAGGAACACTGAAGCTTTCTTT
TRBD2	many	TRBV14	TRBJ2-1	CASSQDAGLAGDGVGEQFF	TGTGCCAGCAGCCAAGATGCGGGACTAGCGGGAGATGGGGTCGGTGAGCAGTTCTTC
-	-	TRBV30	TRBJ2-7	CAWGSGRGVSYEQYF	TGTGCCTGGGGCTCGGGGCGGGGAGTCTCCTACGAGCAGTACTTC
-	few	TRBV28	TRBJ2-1	CASRAHSGANEQFF	TGTGCCAGCAGGGCACATAGCGGAGCTAATGAGCAGTTCTTC
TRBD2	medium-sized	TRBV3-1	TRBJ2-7	CASSQLGRGGYEQYF	TGTGCCAGCAGCCAACTAGGGAGGGGAGGTTACGAGCAGTACTTC
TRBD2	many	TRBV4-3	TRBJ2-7	CASSHTTSGRASVAYEQYF	TGCGCCAGCAGCCATACGACTAGCGGGAGGGCTTCAGTGGCCTACGAGCAGTACTTC
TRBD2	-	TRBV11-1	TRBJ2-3	CASSLPLIAGSPDTQYF	TGTGCCAGTAGCTTACCATTAATAGCGGGATCTCCAGATACGCAGTATTTT
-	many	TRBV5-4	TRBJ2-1	CASSATIHEQFF	TGTGCCAGCAGCGCTACTATCCATGAGCAGTTCTTC
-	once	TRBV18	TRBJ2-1	CASSPLTGNNEQFF	TGTGCCAGCTCACCGCTCACAGGGAACAATGAGCAGTTCTTC
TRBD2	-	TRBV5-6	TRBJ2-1	CASSRGEREQFF	TGTGCCAGCAGCCGGGGGGAGCGAGAGCAGTTCTTC
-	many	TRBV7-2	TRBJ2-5	CASSLNGEETQYF	TGTGCCAGCAGCTTGAACGGCGAAGAGACCCAGTACTTC
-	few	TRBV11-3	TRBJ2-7	CASSSAYPLSYEQYF	TGTGCCAGCAGCTCCGCGTACCCTCTATCCTACGAGCAGTACTTC
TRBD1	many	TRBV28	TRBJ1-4	CASSAGQGGSTGKLFF	TGTGCCAGCAGTGCAGGACAGGGAGGGTCCACAGGAAAACTGTTTTTT
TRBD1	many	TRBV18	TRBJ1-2	CASSPDLQGANYGYTF	TGTGCCAGCTCACCCGACCTACAGGGGGCTAACTATGGCTACACCTTC
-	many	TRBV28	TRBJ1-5	CATRMGYQPQHF	TGTGCCACCCGGATGGGGTACCAGCCCCAGCATTTT
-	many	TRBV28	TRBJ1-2	CASSPGRQFYGYTF	TGTGCCAGCAGTCCAGGGAGACAATTCTATGGCTACACCTTC
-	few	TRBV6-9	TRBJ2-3	CASRFRGSDTQYF	TGTGCCAGCCGTTTTCGGGGGTCAGATACGCAGTATTTT
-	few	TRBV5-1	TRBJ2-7	CASSRGSVEGREQYF	TGCGCCAGCAGTCGGGGGTCGGTGGAGGGCCGCGAGCAGTACTTC
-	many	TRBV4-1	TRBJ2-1	CASSQASDGYNEQFF	TGCGCCAGCAGCCAAGCGTCGGACGGATACAATGAGCAGTTCTTC
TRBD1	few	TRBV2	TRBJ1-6	CASRVTGSNSPLHF	TGTGCCAGCAGGGTGACAGGGTCTAATTCACCCCTCCACTTT
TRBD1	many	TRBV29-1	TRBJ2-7	CSGGGQGGYEQYF	TGCAGCGGGGGGGGACAGGGGGGCTACGAGCAGTACTTC
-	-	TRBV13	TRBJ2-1	CASSLNRGWVYNEQFF	TGTGCCAGCAGCCTAAACCGGGGGTGGGTTTACAATGAGCAGTTCTTC
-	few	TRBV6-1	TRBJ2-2	CASKWGTNTGELFF	TGTGCCAGCAAATGGGGTACGAACACCGGGGAGCTGTTTTTT
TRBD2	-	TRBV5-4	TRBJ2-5	CASSLGRGGRRQETQYF	TGTGCCAGCAGCTTGGGGAGGGGAGGGAGGAGACAAGAGACCCAGTACTTC
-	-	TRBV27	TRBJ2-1	CVSTQREHSYNEQFF	TGTGTCAGCACCCAAAGGGAGCACTCCTACAATGAGCAGTTCTTC
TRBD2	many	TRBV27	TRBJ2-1	CASSQYSGNEQFF	TGTGCCAGCAGTCAGTATAGCGGGAATGAGCAGTTCTTC
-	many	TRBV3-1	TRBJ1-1	CASSQDFGSRAFF	TGTGCCAGCAGCCAAGATTTTGGGTCCAGGGCCTTCTTT
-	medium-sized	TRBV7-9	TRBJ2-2	CASSWGSTGELFF	TGTGCCAGCAGCTGGGGGTCCACCGGGGAGCTGTTTTTT
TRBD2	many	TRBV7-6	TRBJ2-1	CASSPRLASSSYNEQFF	TGTGCCAGCAGCCCGCGACTAGCGTCGAGCTCCTACAATGAGCAGTTCTTC
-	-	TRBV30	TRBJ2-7	CAWSLGSDYELYF	TGTGCCTGGAGTCTTGGATCTGACTACGAGCTGTACTTC
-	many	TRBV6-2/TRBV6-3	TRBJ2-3	CASSWDFADTQYF	TGTGCCAGCAGCTGGGACTTCGCGGATACGCAGTATTTT
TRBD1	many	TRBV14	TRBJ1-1	CASSQEGISLQGDLETEAFF	TGTGCCAGCAGCCAAGAAGGCATCTCGTTACAGGGGGATCTGGAGACTGAAGCTTTCTTT
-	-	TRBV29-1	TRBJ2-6	CSVEDLGVPSGANFLTF	TGCAGCGTTGAAGATCTTGGCGTCCCCTCTGGGGCCAACTTCCTGACTTTC
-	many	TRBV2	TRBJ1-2	CASRGDYYGYTF	TGTGCCAGCAGAGGCGACTACTATGGCTACACCTTC
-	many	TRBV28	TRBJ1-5	CASRGSNQPQHF	TGTGCCAGCAGAGGGAGCAATCAGCCCCAGCATTTT
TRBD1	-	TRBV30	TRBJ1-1	CAWKTGVMNTEAFF	TGTGCCTGGAAGACAGGGGTGATGAACACTGAAGCTTTCTTT
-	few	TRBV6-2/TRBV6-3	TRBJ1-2	CASSYSWSGNYGYTF	TGTGCCAGCAGTTACTCGTGGTCCGGGAACTATGGCTACACCTTC
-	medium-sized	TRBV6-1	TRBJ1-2	CASRQGVTLEGYTF	TGTGCCAGCAGGCAGGGTGTGACACTGGAAGGCTACACCTTC
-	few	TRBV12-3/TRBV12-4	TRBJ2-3	CASSLARVVGLPDTQYF	TGTGCCAGCAGTTTAGCGCGAGTTGTGGGTCTCCCAGATACGCAGTATTTT
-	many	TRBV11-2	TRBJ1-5	CASSQDFNQPQHF	TGTGCCAGCAGCCAAGATTTCAATCAGCCCCAGCATTTT
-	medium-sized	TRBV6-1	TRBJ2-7	CALQFRLSSYEQYF	TGTGCCCTCCAGTTCCGTCTCAGCTCCTACGAGCAGTACTTC
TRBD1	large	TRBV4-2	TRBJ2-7	CASSQVAGVGTGIYEQYF	TGTGCCAGCAGCCAAGTAGCAGGTGTCGGGACAGGCATTTACGAGCAGTACTTC
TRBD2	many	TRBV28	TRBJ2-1	CASSLGLAGVSEQFF	TGTGCCAGCAGTCTAGGACTAGCGGGAGTAAGTGAGCAGTTCTTC